This section outlines one TCR beta chain sequence together with its context. Ten or more counts support this clonotype. Its cognate antigen has yet to be identified. Per-base quality was not reported, and no clone a single base away is much larger than it. The entry originates in a study of tumor-infiltrating lymphocytes in oesophageal squamous cell carcinoma (dated by TCRdb to the mid-2010s). V loses 4 bases of germline sequence and J loses 2 bases, and the interval between the two ends is 11 bases. CDR3 length: 14 amino acids, cysteine to phenylalanine. Only the CDR3 DNA stays, 42 bases, in frame from base 1. Sequences SGHRS (CDR1) and YFSETQ (CDR2) are obtained from the germline V gene. The library came from PCR. TCRdb lists the instrument as Illumina HiSeq 2000. TCRdb applied fastp at Q25 and MiXCR to the public reads, then kept only in-frame beta chains. One record per CDR3 amino acid sequence lists the most common genes and DNA. In all, the sample holds under 5,000 distinct CDR3 sequences, and just under 20% of those were seen once. Of the sample, 40% to 55% falls within the top ten clones.

This receptor was identified in a male donor with esophageal squamous cell carcinoma. The rearranged segments are TRBV5-1 and TRBJ2-3, and possibly TRBD2, on 6 matching bases. Material: normal esophageal tissue next to the tumor. The sequenced DNA is TGCGCCAGCAGCCCGGGACTTTTCACAGATACGCAGTATTTT. Its product reads: CASSPGLFTDTQYF.